This T cell receptor beta chain came from a study of beta chain features in type 1 diabetes. cDNA synthesis used the whole RNA isolate, giving expressed TCRB sequences. Sequenced by immunoSEQ multiplex PCR; TCRdb stores in-frame clones only, minus some. The table lists more than 250,000 clones, around 22% of them singletons. V gave up 0 bases and J gave up 5 bases; unmatched junction bases: 7. Germline CDR1 and CDR2: SNHLY and FYNNEI. The CDR3 runs to 16 residues. CD4+ naive, central memory, regulatory and stem cell-like memory cells were sorted via CD45RO/CCR7/CD25/CD127/CD95/CD27. General study findings and limits: Shorter TCRB CDR3s, moderately but significantly so, marked every one of the four CD4+ subsets in Type 1 diabetes patients. Whether HLA type affects TCRB rearrangement stayed undetermined in the present work. Naive, central memory and Treg TCRB repertoires appeared more alike in patients than in healthy donors. In patients and controls equally, PCR might favor templates that are shorter.

This clone has only a few counts. Its antigen remains unknown. The sequence was obtained from a woman aged 25-40 years with type 1 diabetes. The chain has TRBV2 and TRBJ2-1; 7 bases match TRBD2. The sequencing input was naive CD4+ T cells from blood. The chain's CDR3 is CASSEAAGTINNEQFF. DNA for the CDR3: TGTGCCAGCAGTGAAGCGGCCGGGACTATCAACAATGAGCAGTTCTTC.